What follows are 7 T cell receptor beta chains derived from one specimen sequenced in a study of T cell changes during pregnancy in multiple sclerosis. The repertoire was sequenced with immunoSEQ multiplex PCR; TCRdb's copy has only in-frame clones and lacks some. This table holds fewer than 65,000 clones, around 90% found once. The sequenced sample was CD8+ T cells from peripheral blood mononuclear cells, obtained after pregnancy. Every receptor here comes from a female donor with multiple sclerosis, enrolled in a pregnancy study.

The rearrangement links TRBV5-1 to TRBJ1-4; D might be TRBD1 (6 bases). CDR1 and CDR2 (germline): SGHRS, YFSETQ. The V gene lost 2 bases and the J gene lost 4 bases, with 12 bases spanning the gap. The length of the CDR3 is 15 residues. In DNA, the CDR3 is TGCGCCAGCAGCTTATCGAGACAGGTTAATGAAAAACTGTTTTTT. Protein product: CASSLSRQVNEKLFF.

The chain recombines TRBV5-1 with TRBJ2-1; 8 bases agree with TRBD1. The CDR3 has 11 amino acids. The trim removed 3 bases at V and 13 bases at J, leaving 3 bases unmatched. Germline CDR1 reads SGHRS; CDR2 reads YFSETQ. The CDR3 loop reads CASSYGQGQFF. The CDR3 DNA follows: TGCGCCAGCAGCTACGGACAGGGACAGTTCTTC. Variable domain in full (rest from reference TRBV5-1 and TRBJ2-1): KAGVTQTPRYLIKTRGQQVTLSCSPISGHRSVSWYQQTPGQGLQFLFEYFSETQRNKGNFPGRFSGRQFSNSRSEMNVSTLELGDSALYLCASSYGQGQFFGPGTRLTVL.

The genes are TRBV4-1 and TRBJ1-4; D gene uncertain. V shed 2 bases and J shed 0 bases, with 4 bases lying between them. This CDR3 spans 14 amino acids. CDR1 MGHRA and CDR2 YSYEKL come from the germline V gene. The CDR3 region is CASSQLSTNEKLFF. CDR3 in DNA: TGCGCCAGCAGCCAATTATCAACTAATGAAAAACTGTTTTTT.

This chain connects TRBV2 to TRBJ2-7; D might be TRBD1 (6 bases). The CDR3 loop spans 15 amino acids. V gave up 2 bases and J gave up 2 bases, with 13 bases separating them. CDR1 and CDR2 from the germline V gene are SNHLY and FYNNEI. The CDR3 reads CASSESPDSPYEQYF. The CDR3 DNA sequence: TGTGCCAGCAGTGAATCCCCGGACAGCCCCTACGAGCAGTACTTC. The full variable domain, rest sourced from reference TRBV2 and TRBJ2-7, is EPEVTQTPSHQVTQMGQEVILRCVPISNHLYFYWYRQILGQKVEFLVSFYNNEISEKSEIFDDQFSVERPDGSNFTLKIRSTKLEDSAMYFCASSESPDSPYEQYFGPGTRLTVT.

This chain uses TRBV7-9 with TRBJ1-1; 8 positions match TRBD1. Per the germline V gene, CDR1 is SEHNR and CDR2 is FQNEAQ (reference sequence). This CDR3 contains 14 residues. The V gene end was trimmed by 4 bases and the J gene end by 7 bases; junction bases not matched to a gene: 8. CDR3 region: CASSSDDRGGEAFF. The CDR3 region has the DNA TGTGCCAGCAGCTCCGACGACAGGGGAGGTGAAGCTTTCTTT.

The chain is built from TRBV7-9 and TRBJ2-1, with 9 positions matching TRBD1. CDR3 length: 15 residues. The germline gives CDR1 SEHNR, CDR2 FQNEAQ (reference sequence). Trimming removed 4 bases from V and 8 bases from J; junction bases left unmatched: 9. CDR3 sequence reads: CASSYWDREGDEQFF. The CDR3 DNA follows: TGTGCCAGCAGCTATTGGGACAGGGAGGGGGATGAGCAGTTCTTC.

The chain has TRBV5-5 and TRBJ1-1, with D perhaps matching TRBD1 (5 bases). There are 13 residues in the CDR3. Germline CDR1 SGHKS, CDR2 YYEKEE (reference sequence). Trimming pared 4 bases from V and 10 bases from J, leaving 17 bases between. CDR3 DNA sequence: TGTGCCAGCAGCCCCGAGGGAGGGGCGCGAGCTTTCTTT. This translates into CASSPEGGARAFF.